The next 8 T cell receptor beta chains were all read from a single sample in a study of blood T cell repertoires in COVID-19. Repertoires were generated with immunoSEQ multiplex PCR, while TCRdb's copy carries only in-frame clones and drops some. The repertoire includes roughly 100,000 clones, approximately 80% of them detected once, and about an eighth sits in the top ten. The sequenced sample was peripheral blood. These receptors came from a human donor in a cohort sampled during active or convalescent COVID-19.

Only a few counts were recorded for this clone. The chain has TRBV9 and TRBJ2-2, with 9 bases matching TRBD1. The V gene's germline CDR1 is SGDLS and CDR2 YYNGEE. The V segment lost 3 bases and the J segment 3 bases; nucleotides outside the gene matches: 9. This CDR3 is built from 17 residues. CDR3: CASSAGTGTLDTGELFF. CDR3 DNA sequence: TGTGCCAGCAGCGCCGGGACAGGGACTCTGGACACCGGGGAGCTGTTTTTT.

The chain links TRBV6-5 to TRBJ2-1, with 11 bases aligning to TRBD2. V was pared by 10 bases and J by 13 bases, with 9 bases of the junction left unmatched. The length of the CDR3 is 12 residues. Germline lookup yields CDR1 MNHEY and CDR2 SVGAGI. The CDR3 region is CATAGTSGFQFF. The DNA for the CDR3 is TGTGCCACGGCCGGGACTAGCGGTTTCCAGTTCTTC.

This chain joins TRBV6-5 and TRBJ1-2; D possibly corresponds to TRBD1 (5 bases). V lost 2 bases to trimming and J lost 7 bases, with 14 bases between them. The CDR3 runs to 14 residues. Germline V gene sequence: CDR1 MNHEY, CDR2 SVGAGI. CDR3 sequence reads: CASSYDGGTSGYTF. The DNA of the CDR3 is TGTGCCAGCAGTTACGACGGGGGGACTAGTGGCTACACCTTC.

In DNA, the CDR3 is TGTGCCAGCAGCCAAGATCTCGAGATAGAGACCCAGTACTTC. This codes for CASSQDLEIETQYF. V is TRBV3-1 (or the pseudogene TRBV3-2) and J is TRBJ2-5, with D hard to call. V was trimmed by 0 bases and J by 4 bases, leaving 9 bases between them. This CDR3 spans 14 amino acids. From germline, CDR1 is LGHDT and CDR2 YNNKEL (reference sequence).

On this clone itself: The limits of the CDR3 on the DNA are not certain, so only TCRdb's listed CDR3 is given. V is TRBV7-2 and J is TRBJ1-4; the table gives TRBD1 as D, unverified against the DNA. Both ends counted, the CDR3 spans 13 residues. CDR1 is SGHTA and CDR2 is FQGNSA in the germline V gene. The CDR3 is CASSWAKGAMVFF.

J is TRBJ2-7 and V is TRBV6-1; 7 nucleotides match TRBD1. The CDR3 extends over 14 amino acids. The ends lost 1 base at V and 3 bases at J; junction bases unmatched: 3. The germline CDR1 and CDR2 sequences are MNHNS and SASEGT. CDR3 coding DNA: TGTGCCAGCAGTGAAGTTCGGACAGGCTACGAGCAGTACTTC. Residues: CASSEVRTGYEQYF.

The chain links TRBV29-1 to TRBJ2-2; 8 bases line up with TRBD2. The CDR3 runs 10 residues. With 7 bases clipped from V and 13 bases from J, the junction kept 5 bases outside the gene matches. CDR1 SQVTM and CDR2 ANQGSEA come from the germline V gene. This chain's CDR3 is CSARAGGLFF. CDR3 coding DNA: TGCAGCGCCCGGGCGGGAGGGCTGTTTTTT.

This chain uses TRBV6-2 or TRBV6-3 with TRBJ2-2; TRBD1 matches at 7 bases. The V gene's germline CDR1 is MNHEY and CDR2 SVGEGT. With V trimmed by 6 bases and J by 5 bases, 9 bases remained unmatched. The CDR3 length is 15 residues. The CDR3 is CASSTGDVRTGELFF. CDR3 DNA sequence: TGTGCCAGCAGCACAGGGGACGTTAGGACCGGGGAGCTGTTTTTT.